The 7 T cell receptor beta chains listed next were all sequenced from one sample in a study of blood T cells in healthy people across ages. Together with a sample-barcoded 5' primer, a J-beta primer mix was included in a second PCR lasting roughly 6 to 12 cycles. From the 5' RACE reads, TCRdb called clonotypes with MiXCR, one entry per CDR3 protein. Among over 1,500,000 distinct CDR3 sequences listed, approximately 40% were seen once. The specimen sequenced was blood. Receptors originate from a human donor in good health.

This clonotype was detected a few times. The chain employs TRBV6-5 and TRBJ2-4; 9 bases map to TRBD1. The closer fit of TRBJ2-5 to the DNA end suggests the J call may be wrong. The CDR3 totals 15 residues. Per the germline V gene, CDR1 is MNHEY and CDR2 is SVGAGI. For the CDR3, the DNA is TGTGCCAGCAGTCGGGACAGGGACCTCCAAGAGACCCAGTACTTC. Amino acids: CASSRDRDLQETQYF.

This clonotype was picked up a small number of times. Written as DNA, the CDR3 is TGCGCCAGCAGCCCCCCGGGGGTGACCTACAATGAGCAGTTCTTC. Its translation is CASSPPGVTYNEQFF. The gene calls are TRBV4-1 and TRBJ2-1; tentative D call: TRBD2 (6 bases). The V end lost 4 bases, the J end lost 2 bases, and 12 bases lay between the germline ends. Per the germline V gene, CDR1 is MGHRA and CDR2 is YSYEKL. CDR3 size: 15 residues.

This chain uses TRBV6-6 with TRBJ1-4; no definite D call. Germline V gives CDR1 MNHNY, CDR2 SVGAGI (reference sequence). The CDR3 is 13 amino acids. Between the trimmed V and J ends, which lost 2 bases and 6 bases, there was a span of 7 bases. The CDR3 DNA reads as TGTGCCAGCAGTTACGGCGATTATGAAAAACTGTTTTTT. This translates into CASSYGDYEKLFF.

In this sample, this clonotype turned up a few times. The J gene is TRBJ2-4, the V gene TRBV12-3 or TRBV12-4, with a tentative D call TRBD2 (6 bases). The CDR3 is made up of 14 amino acids. V lost 5 bases, J lost 9 bases, and 17 bases lay in between. As DNA, the CDR3 is TGTGCCAGCAGTGGGGACTCTAGACTCGGCATTCAGTACTTC. Translating it yields CASSGDSRLGIQYF.

This chain uses TRBV5-5 with TRBJ2-7, with D unresolved. The germline V gene has CDR1 SGHKS and CDR2 YYEKEE (reference sequence). V shed 0 bases and J shed 1 base, with 8 bases lying between them. The CDR3 contains 14 residues. The CDR3 nucleotides read TGTGCCAGCAGCTTGGGTTGGGGATCCTACGAGCAGTACTTC. Its translation: CASSLGWGSYEQYF.

This sequence joins TRBV6-6 and TRBJ1-2; no clear D. Trimming pared 2 bases from V and 3 bases from J, leaving 10 bases between. The CDR3 is made up of 14 amino acids. Germline CDR1 MNHNY, CDR2 SVGAGI (reference sequence). The CDR3 nucleotides are TGTGCCAGCAGTTACGTGGGGAGGGACTATGGCTACACCTTC. It specifies CASSYVGRDYGYTF.

This clonotype was seen a handful of times. The V gene is TRBV7-8, the J gene TRBJ2-4; a possible D gene is TRBD2 (6 bases). With the DNA end fitting TRBJ2-7 better, the J assignment may be wrong. Germline loops: CDR1 SGHVS, CDR2 FQNEAQ. The CDR3 totals 15 residues. CDR3: CASSLHGSPIYEQYF. CDR3 nucleotides: TGTGCCAGCAGCCTACACGGGAGTCCCATCTACGAGCAGTACTTC.